The T cell receptor (beta chain) under discussion was sequenced for a study of post-analysis software for immune sequencing data. V lost 4 bases, J lost 2 bases, and 7 bases stayed unmatched. Germline V gene sequence: CDR1 SQVTM, CDR2 ANQGSEA. This CDR3 contains 14 residues. General study findings and limits: Five TRBV segments, including TRBV5-6, TRBV5-1 and TRBV20-1, were more frequent in patients than controls.

Every TCR beta cDNA library bore unique molecular identifiers. TCRdb re-called the PCR reads with MiXCR, one entry per CDR3 protein. This sample has 350,000 to 500,000 distinct CDR3 sequences; 39% occur once, and the top ten carry less than 10%. A note on this clonotype: Its specificity is unknown.

The rearrangement joins TRBV29-1 to TRBJ2-5, with 7 bases identical to TRBD1. This sequence was found in a girl aged 2 to 9 with multiple sclerosis. Sequencing was done on a sample of blood. As DNA, the CDR3 is TGCAGCGTTGCGGACAGGAGCCATCAAGAGACCCAGTACTTC. This encodes CSVADRSHQETQYF.